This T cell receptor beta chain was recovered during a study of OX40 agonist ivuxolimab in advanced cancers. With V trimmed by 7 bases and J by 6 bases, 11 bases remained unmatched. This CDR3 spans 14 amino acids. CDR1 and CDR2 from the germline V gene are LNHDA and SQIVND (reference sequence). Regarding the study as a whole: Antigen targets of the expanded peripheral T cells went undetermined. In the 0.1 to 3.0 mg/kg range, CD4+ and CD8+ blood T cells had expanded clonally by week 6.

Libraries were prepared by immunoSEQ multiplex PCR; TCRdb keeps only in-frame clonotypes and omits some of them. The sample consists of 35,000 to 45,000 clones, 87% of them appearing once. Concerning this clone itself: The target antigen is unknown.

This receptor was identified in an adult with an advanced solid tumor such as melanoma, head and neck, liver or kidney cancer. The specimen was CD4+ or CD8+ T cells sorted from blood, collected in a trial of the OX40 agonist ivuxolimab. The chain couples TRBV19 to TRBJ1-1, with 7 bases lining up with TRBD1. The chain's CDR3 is CASTLRQGVPEAFF. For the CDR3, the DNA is TGTGCCAGTACCTTGAGACAGGGCGTCCCTGAAGCTTTCTTT.